This T cell receptor beta chain appears in the sequencing data of a study of brain T cells in children with intractable seizures. Here immunoSEQ multiplex PCR was the method, and the copy in TCRdb shows in-frame clones only, minus some. This table holds 300,000 to 400,000 clones, 93% found once. Stated time point: blood from clinic visit 5 months post-surgery; TSC patient then seizure free. CDR3 length equals 16 residues. Germline V gives CDR1 SGDLS, CDR2 YYNGEE. Trimming cost V 0 bases and J 0 bases, with 12 bases left between them. Specimen: peripheral blood, collected 5 to 6 months after surgery. This clonotype was obtained from a boy in the first two years of life with tuberous sclerosis and intractable seizures. The J gene is TRBJ1-1, the V gene TRBV9; D might be TRBD1 (6 bases). CDR3: CASSVDPRDMNTEAFF. Written as DNA, the CDR3 is TGTGCCAGCAGCGTAGATCCCAGGGACATGAACACTGAAGCTTTCTTT. The complete variable domain, with remaining parts taken from reference TRBV9 and TRBJ1-1, reads DSGVTQTPKHLITATGQRVTLRCSPRSGDLSVYWYQQSLDQGLQFLIQYYNGEERAKGNILERFSAQQFPDLHSELNLSSLELGDSALYFCASSVDPRDMNTEAFFGQGTRLTVV.